Below are 10 T cell receptor beta chains sequenced from a single sample in a study of tumor-infiltrating lymphocytes in primary liver carcinoma. Total RNA and DNA came together from roughly 20-30 mg of bulk tissue without cell sorting. Making TCR beta cDNA involved 400 to 600 ng total RNA and a constant-region primer. Three-round nested multiplex PCR performed with slightly modified ARM-PCR produced the TCR beta libraries. TRBV1-TRBV30 forward primers paired with a C-beta reverse primer drove the first two PCR rounds, 10 cycles each. TCRdb fed the multiplex PCR reads into MiXCR, producing one record per CDR3 protein. This sample has about 100,000 distinct CDR3 sequences, with approximately 70% found just once. Material: liver tumor tissue from sampling region 2. Subset described: tumor region T2, inferior pole. All receptors come from a woman aged 60-75 years with primary liver carcinoma and hepatitis B virus infection.

This chain connects TRBV28 to TRBJ2-7; TRBD2 is a possible D gene (5 bases). CDR3 length equals 14 residues. V lost 9 bases and J lost 1, with 16 bases in between. Germline CDR1 reads MDHEN; CDR2 reads SYDVKM. CDR3 region: CASRSPSGSYEQYF. In DNA, the CDR3 is TGTGCCAGTAGATCTCCTTCGGGATCCTACGAGCAGTACTTC.

The chain links TRBV5-1 to TRBJ2-7; D may be TRBD1 or TRBD2 (5 bases each). V shed 3 bases and J shed 5 bases, with 18 bases lying between them. CDR3 length equals 15 residues. From germline, CDR1 is SGHRS and CDR2 YFSETQ. DNA of the CDR3: TGCGCCAGCAGCTCAGGGAGTAACGTCGGTCACGAGCAGTACTTC. This sequence encodes CASSSGSNVGHEQYF.

About this clonotype: A much larger clone lies a single base off, so this may be a read error. The chain recombines TRBV7-9 with TRBJ1-2; D gene unclear. This CDR3 region has 13 residues. Germline CDR1 and CDR2: SEHNR and FQNEAQ (reference sequence). With 3 bases removed from V and 10 bases from J, the gap between germline ends came to 15 bases. The CDR3: CASSFGEGSDYTF. In DNA, the CDR3 is TGTGCCAGCAGCTTTGGTGAGGGCTCTGACTACACCTTC.

At least ten counts were recorded for this clonotype. The gene calls are TRBV6-2 or TRBV6-3 and TRBJ2-1; 10 bases line up with TRBD2. This CDR3 comprises 15 residues. The V gene's germline CDR1 is MNHEY and CDR2 SVGEGT. V dropped 4 bases and J dropped 9; count of bases not matched to a gene: 9. CDR3 loop: CASSSWASGSIEQFF. As DNA, the CDR3 is TGTGCCAGCAGTTCCTGGGCTAGCGGGAGTATTGAGCAGTTCTTC.

V and J are TRBV12-3 or TRBV12-4 and TRBJ2-2, with 8 bases fitting TRBD2. The CDR3 has 17 residues. After removal of 9 bases from V and 8 bases from J, the junction contained 20 bases not matched to a gene. CDR3 sequence: CASSPESRLASQGELFF. In DNA form, the CDR3 reads TGTGCCAGTAGTCCAGAGTCCCGACTAGCGAGCCAGGGGGAGCTGTTTTTT.

This clonotype was seen only once. A much larger clone is a single base away; this may be a read error. This chain uses TRBV7-9 with TRBJ1-2; D is uncertain. CDR3 length: 14 amino acids. V was cut by 3 bases and J by 6 bases, with 14 bases left in between. Germline V gene data show CDR1 as SEHNR and CDR2 as FQNEAQ (reference sequence). Here the CDR3 DNA reads TGTGCCAGCAGCTTGATCCAGAGGGCTGATGGCTACACCTTC. It specifies CASSLIQRADGYTF.

Turning to this clonotype: A read error may account for a junction end that differs from germline. The rearrangement links TRBV11-3 to TRBJ2-1; D is undetermined. The CDR3 has 16 amino acids. Per the germline V gene, CDR1 is SGHNT and CDR2 is YENEEA. CDR3 amino acids: CTSSPTGTALDNEQFF. CDR3 in DNA: TGTACCAGCAGCCCAACCGGAACAGCTTTAGACAATGAGCAGTTCTTC.

For this clonotype: Without the conserved terminal phenylalanine or tryptophan, this CDR3 likely stems from a read error. The V and J genes are TRBV12-3 or TRBV12-4 and TRBJ1-1; 8 positions agree with TRBD1. The V gene end was trimmed by 6 bases and the J gene end by 5 bases; junction bases not matched to a gene: 14. This CDR3 spans 16 amino acids. The CDR3 here is CASRFGTGLGKTEAFM. The CDR3 nucleotides read TGTGCCAGCAGGTTCGGGACAGGCCTTGGGAAGACTGAAGCTTTCATG.

As to this clonotype: The junction and the germline gene differ at one end; a read error may be behind it. The V gene is TRBV11-2, the J gene TRBJ2-4; tentative D call: TRBD1 (6 bases). The CDR3 runs to 15 residues. Looked up from germline, CDR1 is SGHAT and CDR2 is FQNNGV. The CDR3 nucleotides are TGTGCCTGCAGCTTAGATGGTTGGGGGCGCGTCATTCAGTATTTC. Translating gives CACSLDGWGRVIQYF. Full variable domain (remainder filled in from reference TRBV11-2 and TRBJ2-4): EAGVAQSPRYKIIEKRQSVAFWCNPISGHATLYWYQQILGQGPKLLIQFQNNGVVDDSQLPKDRFSAERLKGVDSTLKIQPAKLEDSAVYLCACSLDGWGRVIQYFGAGTRLSVL.

Only a few counts were recorded for this clonotype. The chain joins TRBV2 to TRBJ2-1, with 10 bases fitting TRBD2. The CDR3 sequence is 17 residues long. Germline CDR1 is SNHLY and CDR2 is FYNNEI. V was clipped by 1 base and J by 2 bases; unmatched bases: 5. CDR3 sequence: CASSEGVAGGPYNEQFF. CDR3 nucleotides: TGTGCCAGCAGTGAAGGGGTAGCGGGAGGCCCCTACAATGAGCAGTTCTTC.